This T cell receptor (beta chain) was captured by sequencing in a study of blood T cell repertoires in COVID-19. Study as a whole: The United States, Italy and Spain were the sources of the acute and convalescent COVID-19 samples.

Profiling relied on immunoSEQ multiplex PCR, and the TCRdb table lists in-frame clones only, not all of them. The sample has 110,000 to 150,000 clones, roughly 88% seen once; the top ten hold less than 5.5%. The CDR3 loop spans 15 amino acids. Looked up from germline, CDR1 is SGHVS and CDR2 is FNYEAQ. Trimming took 5 bases from V and 5 from J; bases not matched to a gene: 7. The sample was PBMCs or T cells enriched from blood (not recorded which). The chain links TRBV7-6 to TRBJ2-5; the match to TRBD2 covers 11 bases. This TCR was sampled from a man between 50 and 59 years old who had recovered from COVID-19. Here the CDR3 reads CASSPTTSGSETQYF. CDR3 nucleotide sequence: TGTGCCAGCAGCCCCACCACTAGCGGGAGTGAGACCCAGTACTTC.